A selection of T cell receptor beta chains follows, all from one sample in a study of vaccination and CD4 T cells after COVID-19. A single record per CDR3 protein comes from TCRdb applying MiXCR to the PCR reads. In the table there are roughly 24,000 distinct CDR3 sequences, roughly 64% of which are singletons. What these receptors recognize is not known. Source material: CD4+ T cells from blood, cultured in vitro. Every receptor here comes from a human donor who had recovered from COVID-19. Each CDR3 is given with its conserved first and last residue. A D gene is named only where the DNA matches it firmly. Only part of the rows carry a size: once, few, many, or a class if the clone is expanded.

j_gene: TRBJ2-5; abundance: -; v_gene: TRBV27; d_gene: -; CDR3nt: TGTGCCAGCAGTCCCCGCCACTTCGGGGCCCAGTACTTC; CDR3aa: CASSPRHFGAQYF
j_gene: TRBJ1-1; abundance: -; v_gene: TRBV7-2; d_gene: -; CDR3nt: TGTGCCAGCAGCTCGGGTACTGGTGAAGCTTTCTTT; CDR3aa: CASSSGTGEAFF
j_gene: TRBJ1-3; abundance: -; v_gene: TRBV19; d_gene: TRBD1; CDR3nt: TGTGCCAGTATCGGAACAGGGGACGGAAACACCATATATTTT; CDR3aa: CASIGTGDGNTIYF
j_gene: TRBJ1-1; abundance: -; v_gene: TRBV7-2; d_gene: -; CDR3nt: TGTGCCAGCAGCTTTTCCGGGGCCCTAAACACTGAAGCTTTCTTT; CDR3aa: CASSFSGALNTEAFF
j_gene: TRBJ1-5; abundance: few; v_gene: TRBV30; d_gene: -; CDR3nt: TGTGCCTTCGGGGAAGACAATCAGCCCCAGCATTTT; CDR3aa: CAFGEDNQPQHF
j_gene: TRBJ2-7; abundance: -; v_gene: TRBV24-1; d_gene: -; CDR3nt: TGTGCCACCTCGGACAGCTCCTACGAGCAGTACTTC; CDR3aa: CATSDSSYEQYF
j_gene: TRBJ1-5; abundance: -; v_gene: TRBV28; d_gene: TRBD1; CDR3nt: TGTGCCAGCAGTTTATCAGGGGGATGGAGCAATCAGCCCCAGCATTTT; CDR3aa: CASSLSGGWSNQPQHF
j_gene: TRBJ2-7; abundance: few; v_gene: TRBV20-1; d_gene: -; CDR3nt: TGCCAATACTCAGGGAGCTACGAGCAGTACTTC; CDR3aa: CQYSGSYEQYF
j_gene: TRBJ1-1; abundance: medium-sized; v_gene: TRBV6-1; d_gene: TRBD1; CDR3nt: TGTGCCACGTCCCATAGACAGGGGGACGGGGCTTTCTTT; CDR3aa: CATSHRQGDGAFF
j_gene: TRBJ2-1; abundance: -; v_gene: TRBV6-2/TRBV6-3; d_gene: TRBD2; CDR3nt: TGTGCCAGCAAACAGGGAGGGACTAGCGGGAGCGGCGGCAATGGGCAGTTCTTC; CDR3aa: CASKQGGTSGSGGNGQFF
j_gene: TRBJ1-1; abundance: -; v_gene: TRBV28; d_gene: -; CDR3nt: TGTGCCAGCAGGCCCAGGGGGAACACTGAAGCTTTCTTT; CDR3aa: CASRPRGNTEAFF
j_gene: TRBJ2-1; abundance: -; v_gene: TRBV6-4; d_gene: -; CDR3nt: TGTGCCATCAGTGAGGGGGGGGAGGGGTCCCACAATGAGCAGTTCTTC; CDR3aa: CAISEGGEGSHNEQFF
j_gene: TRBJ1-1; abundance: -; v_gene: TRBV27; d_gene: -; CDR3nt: TGTGCCAGCAGTTGGGGGCCGAACACTGAAGCTTTCTTT; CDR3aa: CASSWGPNTEAFF
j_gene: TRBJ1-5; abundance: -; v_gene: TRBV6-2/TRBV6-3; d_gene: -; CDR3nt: TGTGCCAGTCACGGGTTTAGCAATCAGCCCCAGCATTTT; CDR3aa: CASHGFSNQPQHF
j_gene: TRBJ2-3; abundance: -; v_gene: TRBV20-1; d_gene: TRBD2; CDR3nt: TGCAGTGCTATCGGCGGGAGGGCCGCAGATACGCAGTATTTT; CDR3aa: CSAIGGRAADTQYF
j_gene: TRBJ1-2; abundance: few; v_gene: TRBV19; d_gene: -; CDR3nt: TGTGCCAGTAGTATTGGGATTAACTATGGCTACACCTTC; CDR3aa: CASSIGINYGYTF
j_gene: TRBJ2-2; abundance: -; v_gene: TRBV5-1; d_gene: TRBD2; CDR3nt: TGCGCCAGCAGCCCACGGCTAGCGGGAGAGAGCGGGGAGCTGTTTTTT; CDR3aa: CASSPRLAGESGELFF
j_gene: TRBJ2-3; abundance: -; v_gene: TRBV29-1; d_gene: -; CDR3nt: TGCAGCGTCCAGGGTGTCGCGGTATCTAGCACAGATACGCAGTATTTT; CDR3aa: CSVQGVAVSSTDTQYF
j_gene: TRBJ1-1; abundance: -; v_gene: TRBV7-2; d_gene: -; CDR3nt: TGTGCCAGCAGCTTTCAGGGCCCCACTGAAGCTTTCTTT; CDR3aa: CASSFQGPTEAFF
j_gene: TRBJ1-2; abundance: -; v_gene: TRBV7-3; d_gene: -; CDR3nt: TGTGCCAGCAGCTTATCGGTCGGACCGTTCGACTATGGCTACACCTTC; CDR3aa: CASSLSVGPFDYGYTF